This T cell receptor (beta chain) was identified during a study of metastatic and nonmetastatic thyroid tumors. Overall study: Thyroid patients, malignant and benign, had repertoires compared across blood and tumor or nodule tissue. Study findings and constraints: A significant increase in TCR beta diversity was reportedly seen in malignant thyroid tumors relative to benign nodules, in blood and tumor.

In the source study's methods: A distant-metastasis classifier for papillary thyroid cancer was built using CDR3 differences across clinicopathological groups. TCRdb reanalyzed the PCR reads with MiXCR. TCRdb's processing, not the study's, gives the V and J calls here. The table shows about 59,000 clones, with 25% to 35% occurring only once. Ahead of thyroid surgery, no patient had received treatment of any kind. Trimming shortened V by 4 bases and J by 0 bases, and 15 bases separated the two germline ends. Per germline, CDR1 SGHAT and CDR2 FQNNGV. This CDR3 spans 17 amino acids. Points on this clone: Its antigen is undetermined.

The chain combines TRBV11-2 with TRBJ2-2; possible D gene TRBD1, 6 bases. This TCR was sampled from a female donor with papillary thyroid cancer or a benign thyroid nodule (not recorded which). Some clones in this sample may be carry-over from other donors' samples. Sequencing was performed on blood. The CDR3 sequence is CASSSSPQGTNTGELFF. The CDR3 bases are TGTGCCAGCAGCTCCTCCCCGCAGGGGACGAACACCGGGGAGCTGTTTTTT.